This paragraph reports one T cell receptor beta chain. In this sample, this clone turned up once. The clone's antigen remains unknown. Within one base of it there is no much larger clone, and no base qualities were kept. V and J lose 5 bases and 0 bases, and a span of 10 bases separates them. The germline V gene (reference sequence) yields SEHNR for CDR1 and FQNEAQ for CDR2. From the cysteine up to the phenylalanine, the CDR3 has a length of 15 residues. Just CDR3 DNA is preserved here, 45 bases in frame from base 1. The method behind the library was the immunoSEQ multiplex PCR assay. A mixture of 60 forward primers for TCR Vbeta segments and 13 reverse primers for TCR Jbeta segments was used in the multiplex PCR. A multiplex PCR assay on genomic DNA amplified the CDR3 region of rearranged TCR beta genes. On the Illumina HiSeq System, the amplified TCR beta libraries were sequenced as 87-base-pair reads. In the source study's methods: Across the 670 or so repertoires, a later analysis counted 80 million or so unique TCR beta chains, around 11 million of which were shared by at least two donors. To remove PCR and sequencing errors, raw reads were error-corrected and collapsed into unique sequences using a nearest-neighbor algorithm that merged closely related sequences. CDR3 sequences were aligned to IMGT reference sequences to assign V, D and J gene segments. For a sequence to be retained, a match of at least six nucleotides to both a V gene segment and a J gene segment was required. A rearrangement counted as productive if the CDR3 had no stop codons and remained in frame with V and J, and every other rearrangement counted as non-productive. Following IMGT convention, CDR3 was defined as the stretch from the second conserved V-encoded cysteine to the conserved J-encoded phenylalanine. The earlier analysis of fewer than 700 of the donors excluded sequences that lacked an unambiguous match to a single V gene segment. In an earlier analysis of about 590 of the donors, a V segment was called functional when productive rearrangements were above 56.7%, and segregating when the standard deviation between donors exceeded 5%. A statistical classification framework was built for diagnosing cytomegalovirus status from the catalog of TCR beta chain sequences. A later analysis assigned V and J genes by comparing TCR nucleotide sequences with IMGT/GENE-DB human TR gene sequences. A later analysis assigned CDR3 sequences and most-parsimonious VDJ recombination scenarios with the TCRdist pipeline. A later analysis defined each TCR beta chain by its CDR3 amino acid sequence plus V-gene family, and excluded reads lacking a unique V-gene family. In a later analysis, some 600 highly shared, low-generation-probability nucleotide sequences were removed to address suspected cross-contamination and a sequencing artifact. In a later analysis, a clonal expansion index for each public chain was calculated from normalized within-repertoire ranks of inferred template counts. Generation probabilities in a later analysis came from a VDJ recombination model fitted to out-of-frame rearrangements, and those results were checked against IGoR. Hypergeometric tests were used in a later analysis to score TCR-TCR, TCR-HLA and TCR-CMV co-occurrence, with a repertoire-size bias correction applied to the TCR pairs. False discovery rates were estimated in a later analysis by permuting HLA or CMV assignments 20 times. In a later analysis, co-occurring TCRs were grouped using DBSCAN, and TCRdist sequence similarity was added for clustering within HLA-allele-positive subsets. Co-occurrence clustering excluded repertoires with fewer than 30,000 or more than 120,000 public chains, plus five with anomalous nucleotide sharing. Held by TCRdb, this immuneACCESS table contains in-frame sequences only and omits some clones. Under half of the omission traces to an unresolved V gene where checked; the cause of the rest is unknown. V, J and clone size are those of that table, while D and trimming were read from the DNA. Across this sample there are about 130,000 clones, with about 80% seen only once. The top ten constitute roughly 2.5% of the sample.

The cohort comprised some 680 healthy bone marrow donors. At the time of sampling, every cohort member was nominally healthy, though immune exposures that went unrecorded were likely present. The donor tested CMV seronegative, placing the donor among the approximately 400 seronegative members of the cohort. A peripheral blood sample was collected from each donor, and TCR beta sequencing was performed on peripheral blood mononuclear cells. The Qiagen DNeasy Blood Extraction Kit was used to extract genomic DNA from the blood cell samples. The record originates from a study of cytomegalovirus exposure and HLA in healthy donors (dated by TCRdb to about 2017). Background on the whole study: According to an earlier analysis of 587 of the donors, roughly 180 million T cells yielded over 100 million unique TCR beta sequences and around 300 Gb of sequence data. Roughly 320 gigabases of sequencing data and approximately 91 million unique TCR sequences made up an early release that covered fewer than 650 HLA-typed donors. Genome-wide SNP genotypes for about 65% of the 666 donors were used in a later genetic analysis, which treated that subset as a discovery cohort. The study combined high-throughput TCR immunosequencing, statistical association of individual TCRs with disease status, and machine learning to predict cytomegalovirus infection status. In addition to the first cohort of 666 subjects, a separate validation cohort of 120 different subjects was used. Among the roughly 410 genotyped donors, approximately 76% belonged to the genetic ancestry cluster associated with self-reported Caucasian donors. Typing coverage differed by locus: A, B, C, DRB1 and DQB1 were typed in roughly 620-630 donors, DQA1 in 500 to 550, DPA1 in over 600, and DPB1 in around 440. The study aimed to test whether signatures of past pathogen exposure could be identified by cataloging public T cell receptors. Donor age, sex, ethnicity and CMV serostatus were collected together with the repertoire data. In the later analysis, no new phenotypic data were used to find candidate immune exposures; instead, reliance was placed on TCR beta sequences and their occurrence across donors. Both class I and class II loci were covered by HLA typing, at four-digit resolution. All discovery cohort repertoires had been generated on a single sequencing platform. Using immunosequencing, the study profiled T cell repertoires from approximately 700 subjects and related those repertoires to cytomegalovirus serostatus. To study patterns of TCR occurrence, a later analysis re-analyzed previously published TCR beta repertoires from around 700 donors and added high-resolution HLA genotyping. Four or five DR-DQ haplotypes were treated as single units for association and clustering because of strong linkage in the cohort. On average, 235,054 unique TCR beta nucleotide sequences were sequenced per donor among roughly 430 genotyped donors of the cohort, with around 19% of those sequences being non-productive. An earlier analysis of 587 of the donors used high-throughput TCR beta sequencing to judge whether each TCR beta V gene segment behaved as functional or pseudogenic.

Paper-wide results and their limitations: A further reported finding was that TCR beta sequences accurately predicted the HLA-A and HLA-B alleles for most subjects in the first cohort. Across donors, most TCR sequences were observed very rarely, whereas some public TCRs were present in many individuals. The study listed 164 TCR beta chains as associated with cytomegalovirus. In this cohort, only TCR beta chains were sequenced, and detectable features were limited by the absence of alpha or paired-chain data. Most CMV-associated TCR beta chains appeared to be HLA-restricted in a later analysis, and the HLA associations seemed to be driven largely by CMV exposure. The presence/absence analyses assumed that sequencing depth was roughly uniform across donors, and that assumption may not be true. Linkage disequilibrium might explain the correlated functional status among segregating V segments, but an unknown experimental factor could not be excluded. In vitro tests confirmed that a few of the cytomegalovirus-associated TCR beta chains recognize cytomegalovirus antigens. Because HLA typing was unavailable for some donors at each locus, only the typed subset was used in association tests. At a false discovery rate of 0.05, a later analysis linked under 20,000 TCR beta sequences to specific HLA alleles. When HLA alleles, especially DR and DQ, strongly co-occurred, TCR associations were difficult to assign to individual alleles. Cytomegalovirus status was reported to be diagnosed by the classifier with high specificity and sensitivity in both the original and validation cohorts. The authors suggested that the approach could potentially be generalized to other disease states and immunological phenotypes. Some IMGT-functional V segments, including TRBV6-2 and TRBV6-3, could not be told apart with the 87-base-pair reads, so those segments were excluded. Compared with the roughly 670-donor mean, donors in an Asian-associated ancestry cluster had fewer N-insertions in productive TCRs, according to a later genetic analysis. A later analysis found that TCR association rates varied across HLA loci, with DRB1 alleles showing the most associated TCRs and HLA-C alleles the fewest. Several of the top co-occurrence clusters appeared to be linked to parvovirus B19, influenza, CMV and Epstein-Barr virus, according to a later analysis. CMV serostatus was the only immune exposure information available for the cohort. An association between a missense DCLRE1C variant and V-gene and J-gene trimming of TCR beta chains was found in a later genetic analysis and replicated in an independent cohort. A group of highly shared sequence variants was considered likely to be a technical artifact of the sequencing pipeline. Compared with equally common non-associated chains, HLA-associated TCR beta chains in a later analysis were more clonally expanded and had lower generation probabilities. In an earlier analysis of a few hundred of the donors, most TCR beta V segments were observed in productive rearrangements about 87% or about 30% of the time, broadly matching IMGT annotations. Because counts were too low, approximately 15 rarely observed V segments, including chromosome 9 orphons, were excluded from the earlier analysis of about 500 of the donors.

The V and J segments used are TRBV7-9 and TRBJ1-4, with the identity of the D gene unclear. The sample consisted of PBMCs. The TCR sequence derives from a boy between 2 and 10 years old in good health and CMV-seronegative. The CDR3 has the sequence CASSPGPATNEKLFF. The nucleotide sequence is given as TGTGCCAGCAGCCCTGGTCCGGCAACTAATGAAAAACTGTTTTTT.